Shown below are 8 T cell receptor beta chains from a single sample sequenced in a study of blood T cell repertoires in COVID-19. Only in-frame clones appear in the TCRdb table, and some are missing; sequencing was by immunoSEQ multiplex PCR. The table has around 80,000 clones, about four fifths seen once. Sequencing was carried out using peripheral blood. All receptors derive from a woman older than 75 with active or convalescent COVID-19.

This clone was counted at least ten times. The chain uses TRBV7-9 and TRBJ2-3, with 8 bases aligning to TRBD1. With 4 bases clipped from V and 3 bases from J, the junction kept 6 bases outside the gene matches. Germline lookup yields CDR1 SEHNR and CDR2 FQNEAQ (reference sequence). The CDR3 totals 15 residues. The CDR3, as DNA: TGTGCCAGCAGCTCATGGACAGGGAAAACAGATACGCAGTATTTT. It yields the protein CASSSWTGKTDTQYF.

This sequence joins TRBV14 and TRBJ2-5; TRBD1 matches 7 bases. The CDR3 totals 14 residues. Germline V lookup: CDR1 SGHDN, CDR2 FVKESK. The V and J ends lost 10 bases and 1 base, in that order; junction bases with no gene match: 9. Written as DNA, the CDR3 is TGTGCCAAAAACCGGACAGGACTCCAAGAGACCCAGTACTTC. Protein sequence: CAKNRTGLQETQYF.

The chain carries TRBV5-1 and TRBJ2-3; maybe TRBD2 (6 bases). V was trimmed by 0 bases and J by 4 bases, leaving 15 bases between them. From germline, CDR1 is SGHRS and CDR2 YFSETQ. The CDR3 runs 16 residues. The CDR3 nucleotides are TGCGCCAGCAGCTTGGGGGGGACTTCGGCATCAGATACGCAGTATTTT. Translated: CASSLGGTSASDTQYF. The complete variable domain, with remaining parts taken from reference TRBV5-1 and TRBJ2-3, reads KAGVTQTPRYLIKTRGQQVTLSCSPISGHRSVSWYQQTPGQGLQFLFEYFSETQRNKGNFPGRFSGRQFSNSRSEMNVSTLELGDSALYLCASSLGGTSASDTQYFGPGTRLTVL.

The chain employs TRBV25-1 and TRBJ2-3; 8 nucleotides line up with TRBD1. CDR3 length equals 15 residues. Looked up from germline, CDR1 is MGHDK and CDR2 is SYGVNS. Trimming cost V 3 bases and J 0 bases; bases outside gene matches: 2. DNA of the CDR3: TGTGCCAGCAGTGAGACAGGGGCTAGCACAGATACGCAGTATTTT. Its translation is CASSETGASTDTQYF.

The gene calls are TRBV11-2 and TRBJ1-6; weak D call: TRBD1 (6 bases). Germline CDR1 reads SGHAT; CDR2 reads FQNNGV. The CDR3 is made up of 14 amino acids. V lost 4 bases, J lost 8 bases, and 12 bases lay in between. In nucleotides, the CDR3 is TGTGCCAGCAGCTCGACAGGCCCGGATTCACCCCTCCACTTT. It is translated as CASSSTGPDSPLHF.

This rearrangement joins TRBV12-3 or TRBV12-4 to TRBJ2-1; 9 nucleotides line up with TRBD2. J was trimmed by 13 bases and V by 6 bases; bases with no gene match: 7. This CDR3 is 12 amino acids long. In DNA, the CDR3 is TGTGCCAGCAGGTCTCTAGCGGGGCCACAGTTCTTC. It translates to CASRSLAGPQFF.

The genes are TRBV7-2 and TRBJ2-1; 9 bases map to TRBD2. Germline values: CDR1 SGHTA, CDR2 FQGNSA. V gave up 3 bases and J gave up 2 bases; unmatched junction bases: 11. CDR3 length: 18 amino acids. CDR3 loop: CASSFPLAGKNPYNEQFF. The CDR3 nucleotides are TGTGCCAGCAGCTTTCCGCTAGCGGGAAAAAATCCCTACAATGAGCAGTTCTTC.

The chain uses TRBV9 and TRBJ2-3; D uncertain. The CDR3 runs to 14 residues. With 1 base removed from V and 5 bases from J, the gap between germline ends came to 11 bases. The germline CDR1 and CDR2 sequences are SGDLS and YYNGEE. The DNA of the CDR3 is TGTGCCAGCAGCGTAACGGGTATGGAAGATACGCAGTATTTT. It codes for CASSVTGMEDTQYF.